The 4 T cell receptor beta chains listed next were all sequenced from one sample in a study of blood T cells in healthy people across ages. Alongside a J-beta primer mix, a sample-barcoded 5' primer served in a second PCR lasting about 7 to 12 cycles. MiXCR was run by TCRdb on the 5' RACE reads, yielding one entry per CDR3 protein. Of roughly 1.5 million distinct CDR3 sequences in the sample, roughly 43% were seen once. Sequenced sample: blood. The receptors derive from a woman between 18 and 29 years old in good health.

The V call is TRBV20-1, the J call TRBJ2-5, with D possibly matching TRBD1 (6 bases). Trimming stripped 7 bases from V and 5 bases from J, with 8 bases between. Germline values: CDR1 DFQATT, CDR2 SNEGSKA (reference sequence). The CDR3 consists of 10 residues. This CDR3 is CSGQAETQYF. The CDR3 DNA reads TGCAGTGGACAGGCGGAGACCCAGTACTTC.

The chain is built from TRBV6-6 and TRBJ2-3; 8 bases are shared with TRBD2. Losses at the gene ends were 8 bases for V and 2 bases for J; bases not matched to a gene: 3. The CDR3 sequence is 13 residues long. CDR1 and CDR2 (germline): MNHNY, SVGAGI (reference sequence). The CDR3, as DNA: TGTGCCAGCCGACTAGCGTACACAGATACGCAGTATTTT. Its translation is CASRLAYTDTQYF.

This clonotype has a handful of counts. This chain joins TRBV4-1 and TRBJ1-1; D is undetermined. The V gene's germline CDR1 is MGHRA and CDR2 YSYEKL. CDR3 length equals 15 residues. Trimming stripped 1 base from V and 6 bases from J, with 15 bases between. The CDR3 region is CASSQVGRGVAEAFF. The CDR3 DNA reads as TGCGCCAGCAGCCAAGTGGGCCGGGGTGTCGCTGAAGCTTTCTTT.

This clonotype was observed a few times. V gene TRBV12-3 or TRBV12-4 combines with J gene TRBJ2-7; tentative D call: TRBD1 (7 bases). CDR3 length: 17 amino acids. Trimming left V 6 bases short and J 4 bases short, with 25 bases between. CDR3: CASSRSISTGTVYEQYF. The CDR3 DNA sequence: TGTGCCAGCAGCCGATCAATCTCGACAGGGACTGTTTACGAGCAGTACTTC.